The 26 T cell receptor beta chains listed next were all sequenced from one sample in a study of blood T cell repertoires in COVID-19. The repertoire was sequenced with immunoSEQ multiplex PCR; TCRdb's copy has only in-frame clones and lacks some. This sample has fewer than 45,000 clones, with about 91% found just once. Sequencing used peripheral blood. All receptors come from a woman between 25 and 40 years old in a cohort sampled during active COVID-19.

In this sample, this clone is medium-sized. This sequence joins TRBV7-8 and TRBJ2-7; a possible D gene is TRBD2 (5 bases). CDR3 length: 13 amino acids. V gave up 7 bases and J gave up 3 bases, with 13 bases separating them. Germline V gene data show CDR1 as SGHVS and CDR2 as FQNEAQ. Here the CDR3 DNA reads TGTGCCAGCACACGAGGGCCGGACTACGAGCAGTACTTC. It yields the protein CASTRGPDYEQYF.

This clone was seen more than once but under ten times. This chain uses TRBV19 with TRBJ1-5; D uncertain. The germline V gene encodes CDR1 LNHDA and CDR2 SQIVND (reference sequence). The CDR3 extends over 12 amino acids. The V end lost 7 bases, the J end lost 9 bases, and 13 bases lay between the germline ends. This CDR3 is CASTPRGGPQHF. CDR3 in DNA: TGTGCCAGTACCCCGAGAGGAGGGCCCCAGCATTTT.

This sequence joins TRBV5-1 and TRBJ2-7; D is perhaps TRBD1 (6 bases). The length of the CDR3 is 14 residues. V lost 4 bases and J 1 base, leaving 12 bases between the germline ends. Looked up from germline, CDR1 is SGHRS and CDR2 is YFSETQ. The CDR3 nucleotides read TGCGCCAGCAGCCTTAACGGACAGTCCTACGAGCAGTACTTC. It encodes CASSLNGQSYEQYF. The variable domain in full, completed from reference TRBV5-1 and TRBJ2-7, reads KAGVTQTPRYLIKTRGQQVTLSCSPISGHRSVSWYQQTPGQGLQFLFEYFSETQRNKGNFPGRFSGRQFSNSRSEMNVSTLELGDSALYLCASSLNGQSYEQYFGPGTRLTVT.

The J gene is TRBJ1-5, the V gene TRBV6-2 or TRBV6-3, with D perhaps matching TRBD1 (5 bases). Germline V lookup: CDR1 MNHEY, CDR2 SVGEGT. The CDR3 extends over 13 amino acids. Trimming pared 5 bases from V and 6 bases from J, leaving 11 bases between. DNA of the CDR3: TGTGCCAGCAGTCGCCAGGGAAGTCAGCCCCAGCATTTT. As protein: CASSRQGSQPQHF.

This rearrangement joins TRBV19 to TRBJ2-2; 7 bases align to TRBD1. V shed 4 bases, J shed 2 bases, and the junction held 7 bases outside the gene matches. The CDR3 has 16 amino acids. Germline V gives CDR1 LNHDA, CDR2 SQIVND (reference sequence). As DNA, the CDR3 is TGTGCCAGTAGTACCCGGGACAGCTTAAACACCGGGGAGCTGTTTTTT. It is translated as CASSTRDSLNTGELFF.

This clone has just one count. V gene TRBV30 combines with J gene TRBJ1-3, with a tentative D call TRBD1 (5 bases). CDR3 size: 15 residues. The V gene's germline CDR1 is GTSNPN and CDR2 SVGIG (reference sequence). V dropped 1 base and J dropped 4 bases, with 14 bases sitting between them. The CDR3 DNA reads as TGTGCCTGGAGTGACAGGTTCTTCGGCGGAAACACCATATATTTT. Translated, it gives CAWSDRFFGGNTIYF.

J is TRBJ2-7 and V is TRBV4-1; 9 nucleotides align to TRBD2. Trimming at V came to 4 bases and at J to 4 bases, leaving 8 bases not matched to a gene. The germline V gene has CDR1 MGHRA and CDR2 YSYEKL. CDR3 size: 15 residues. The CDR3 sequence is CASSRSRGGEYEQYF. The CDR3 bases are TGCGCCAGCAGCCGGTCGCGGGGGGGGGAGTACGAGCAGTACTTC.

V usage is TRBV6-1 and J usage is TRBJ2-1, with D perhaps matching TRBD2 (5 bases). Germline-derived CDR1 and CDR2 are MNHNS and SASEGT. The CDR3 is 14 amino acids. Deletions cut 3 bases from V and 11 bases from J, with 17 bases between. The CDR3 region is CASSDGGSGTQQFF. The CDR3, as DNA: TGTGCCAGCAGTGATGGTGGATCGGGAACGCAGCAGTTCTTC.

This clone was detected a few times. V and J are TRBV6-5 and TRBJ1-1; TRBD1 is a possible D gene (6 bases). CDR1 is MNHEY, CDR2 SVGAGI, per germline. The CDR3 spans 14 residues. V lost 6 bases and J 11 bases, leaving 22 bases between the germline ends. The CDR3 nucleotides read TGTGCCAGCAGCGTACCCCAGGGGCTGATAGAGGCTTTCTTT. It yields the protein CASSVPQGLIEAFF.

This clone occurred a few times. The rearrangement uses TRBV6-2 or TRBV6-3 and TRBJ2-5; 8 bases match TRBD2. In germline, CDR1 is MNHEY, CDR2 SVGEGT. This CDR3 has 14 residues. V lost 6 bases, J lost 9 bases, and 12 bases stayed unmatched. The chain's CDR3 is CASSPTSETAPQYF. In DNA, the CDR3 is TGTGCCAGCAGCCCGACTAGCGAGACAGCACCCCAGTACTTC.

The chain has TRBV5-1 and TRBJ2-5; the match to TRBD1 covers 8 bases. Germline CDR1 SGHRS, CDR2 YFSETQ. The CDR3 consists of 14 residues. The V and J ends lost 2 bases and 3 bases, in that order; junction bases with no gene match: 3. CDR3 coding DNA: TGCGCCAGCAGCTTCCAGGACAGGGAAGAGACCCAGTACTTC. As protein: CASSFQDREETQYF.

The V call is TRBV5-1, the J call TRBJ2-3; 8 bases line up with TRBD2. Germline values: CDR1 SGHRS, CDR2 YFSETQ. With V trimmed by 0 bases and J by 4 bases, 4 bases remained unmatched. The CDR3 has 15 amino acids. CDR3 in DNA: TGCGCCAGCAGCTTGGGTCCGGGAGGGCCAGATACGCAGTATTTT. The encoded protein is CASSLGPGGPDTQYF.

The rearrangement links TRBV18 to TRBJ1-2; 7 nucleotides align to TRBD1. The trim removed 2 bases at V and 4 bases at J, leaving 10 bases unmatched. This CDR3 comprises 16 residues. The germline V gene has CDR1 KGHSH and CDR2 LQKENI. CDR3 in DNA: TGTGCCAGCTCACCAATAGGCCAAGGGGGCCGCTATGGCTACACCTTC. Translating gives CASSPIGQGGRYGYTF.

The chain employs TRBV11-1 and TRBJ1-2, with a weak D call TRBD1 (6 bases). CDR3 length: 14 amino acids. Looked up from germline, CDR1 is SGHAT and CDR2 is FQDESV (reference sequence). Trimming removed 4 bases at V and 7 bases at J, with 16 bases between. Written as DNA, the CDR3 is TGTGCCAGCAGCTCGGACAGCTATACCCGTGGCTACACCTTC. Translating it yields CASSSDSYTRGYTF.

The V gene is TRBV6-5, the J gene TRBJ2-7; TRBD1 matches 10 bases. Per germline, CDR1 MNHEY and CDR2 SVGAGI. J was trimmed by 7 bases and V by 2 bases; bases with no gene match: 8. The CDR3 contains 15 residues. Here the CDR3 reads CASSYTGTGAGEQYF. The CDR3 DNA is TGTGCCAGCAGTTACACTGGGACAGGGGCTGGGGAGCAGTACTTC.

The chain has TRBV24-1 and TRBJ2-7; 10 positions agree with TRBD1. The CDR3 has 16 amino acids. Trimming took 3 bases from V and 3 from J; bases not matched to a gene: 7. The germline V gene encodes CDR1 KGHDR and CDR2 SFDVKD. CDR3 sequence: CATSDATGQGGYEQYF. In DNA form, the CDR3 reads TGTGCCACCAGTGATGCTACCGGACAGGGGGGCTACGAGCAGTACTTC.

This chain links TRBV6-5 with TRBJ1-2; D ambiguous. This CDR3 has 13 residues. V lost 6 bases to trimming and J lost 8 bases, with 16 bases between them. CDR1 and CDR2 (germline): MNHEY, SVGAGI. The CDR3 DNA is TGTGCCAGCAGCCCGGATGAGGGTAGCGGCTACACCTTC. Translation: CASSPDEGSGYTF.

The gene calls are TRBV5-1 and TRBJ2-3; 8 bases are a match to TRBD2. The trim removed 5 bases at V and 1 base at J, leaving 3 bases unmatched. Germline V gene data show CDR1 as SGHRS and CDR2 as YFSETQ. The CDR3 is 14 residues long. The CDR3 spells CASSREGGTDTQYF. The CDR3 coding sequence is TGCGCCAGCAGTCGGGAGGGCGGCACAGATACGCAGTATTTT.

CDR3 loop: CASSYPGTGQYF. Written as DNA, the CDR3 is TGTGCCAGCAGCTATCCCGGGACAGGCCAGTACTTC. The gene calls are TRBV6-2 or TRBV6-3 and TRBJ2-5; 8 positions agree with TRBD1. With V trimmed by 6 bases and J by 10 bases, 7 bases remained unmatched. Germline V gives CDR1 MNHEY, CDR2 SVGEGT. This CDR3 has 12 amino acids.

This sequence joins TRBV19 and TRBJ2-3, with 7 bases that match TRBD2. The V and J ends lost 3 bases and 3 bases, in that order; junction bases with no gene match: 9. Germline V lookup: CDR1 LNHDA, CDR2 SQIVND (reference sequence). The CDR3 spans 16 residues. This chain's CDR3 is CASSIYGLDETDTQYF. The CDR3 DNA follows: TGTGCCAGTAGTATCTACGGACTAGATGAGACAGATACGCAGTATTTT.

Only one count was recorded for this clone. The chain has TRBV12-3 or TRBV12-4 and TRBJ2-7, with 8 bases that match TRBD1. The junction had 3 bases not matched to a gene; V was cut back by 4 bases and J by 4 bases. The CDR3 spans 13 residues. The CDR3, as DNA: TGTGCCAGCAGTTCAGGGGGCGCGTACGAGCAGTACTTC. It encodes CASSSGGAYEQYF.

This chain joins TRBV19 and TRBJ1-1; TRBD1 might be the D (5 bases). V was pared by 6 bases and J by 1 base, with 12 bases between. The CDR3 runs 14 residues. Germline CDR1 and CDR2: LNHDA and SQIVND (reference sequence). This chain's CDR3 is CASSLQGKNTEAFF. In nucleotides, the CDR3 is TGTGCCAGTAGCCTTCAGGGTAAGAACACTGAAGCTTTCTTT.

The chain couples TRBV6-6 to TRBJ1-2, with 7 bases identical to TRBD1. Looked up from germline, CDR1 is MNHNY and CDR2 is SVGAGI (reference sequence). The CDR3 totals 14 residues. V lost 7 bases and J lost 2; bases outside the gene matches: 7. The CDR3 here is CASTLGQVNYGYTF. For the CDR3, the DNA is TGTGCCAGCACCCTCGGACAGGTGAACTATGGCTACACCTTC.

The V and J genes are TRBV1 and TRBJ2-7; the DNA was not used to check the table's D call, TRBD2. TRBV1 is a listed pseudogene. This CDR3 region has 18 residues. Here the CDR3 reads CTSSQEGRGGLFLYEQYF. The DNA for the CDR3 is TGCACCAGCAGCCAAGAGGGGAGGGGTGGCCTTTTTCTCTACGAGCAGTACTTC.

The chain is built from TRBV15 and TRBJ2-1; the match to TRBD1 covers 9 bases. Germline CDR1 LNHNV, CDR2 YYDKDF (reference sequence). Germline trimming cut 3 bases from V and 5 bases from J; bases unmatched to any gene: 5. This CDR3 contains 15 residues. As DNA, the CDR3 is TGTGCCACCAGCAGCCCCGGGACAGGGCACAATGAGCAGTTCTTC. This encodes CATSSPGTGHNEQFF.

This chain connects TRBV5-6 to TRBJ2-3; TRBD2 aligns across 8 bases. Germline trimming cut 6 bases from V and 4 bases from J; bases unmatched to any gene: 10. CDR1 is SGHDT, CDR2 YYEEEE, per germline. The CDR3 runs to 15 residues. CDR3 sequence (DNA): TGTGCCAGCACCTGGGGGGCGGGAGGCCCAGATACGCAGTATTTT. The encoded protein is CASTWGAGGPDTQYF.